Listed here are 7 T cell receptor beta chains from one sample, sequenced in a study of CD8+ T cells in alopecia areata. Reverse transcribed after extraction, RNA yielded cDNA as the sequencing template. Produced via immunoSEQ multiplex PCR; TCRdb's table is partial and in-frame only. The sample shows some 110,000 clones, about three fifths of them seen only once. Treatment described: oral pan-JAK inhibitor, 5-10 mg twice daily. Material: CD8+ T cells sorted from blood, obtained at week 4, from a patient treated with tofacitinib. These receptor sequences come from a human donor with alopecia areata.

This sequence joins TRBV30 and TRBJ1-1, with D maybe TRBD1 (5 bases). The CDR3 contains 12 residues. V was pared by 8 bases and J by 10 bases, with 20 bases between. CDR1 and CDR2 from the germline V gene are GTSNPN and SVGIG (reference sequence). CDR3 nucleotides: TGTGCCGGCTATTGGGGGATTGAGGGAGCTTTCTTT. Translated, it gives CAGYWGIEGAFF.

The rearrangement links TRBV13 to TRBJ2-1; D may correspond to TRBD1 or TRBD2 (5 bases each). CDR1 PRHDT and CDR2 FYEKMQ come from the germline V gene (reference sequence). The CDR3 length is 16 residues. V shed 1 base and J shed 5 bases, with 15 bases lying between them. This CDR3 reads CASSLVVASGHNEQFF. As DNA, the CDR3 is TGTGCCAGCAGCTTAGTTGTGGCCTCGGGACACAATGAGCAGTTCTTC.

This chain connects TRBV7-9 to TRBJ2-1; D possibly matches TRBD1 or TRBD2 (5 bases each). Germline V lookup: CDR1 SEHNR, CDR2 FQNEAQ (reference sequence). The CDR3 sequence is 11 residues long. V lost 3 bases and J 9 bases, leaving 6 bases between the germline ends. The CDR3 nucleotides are TGTGCCAGCAGCTTCGGGGCTGAGCAGTTCTTC. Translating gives CASSFGAEQFF.

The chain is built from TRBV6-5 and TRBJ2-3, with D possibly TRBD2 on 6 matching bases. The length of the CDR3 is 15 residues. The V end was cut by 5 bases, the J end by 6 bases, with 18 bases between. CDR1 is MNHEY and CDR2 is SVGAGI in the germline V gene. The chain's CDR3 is CASSGQGLPGDTQYF. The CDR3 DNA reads TGTGCCAGCAGTGGGCAGGGACTTCCCGGTGATACGCAGTATTTT.

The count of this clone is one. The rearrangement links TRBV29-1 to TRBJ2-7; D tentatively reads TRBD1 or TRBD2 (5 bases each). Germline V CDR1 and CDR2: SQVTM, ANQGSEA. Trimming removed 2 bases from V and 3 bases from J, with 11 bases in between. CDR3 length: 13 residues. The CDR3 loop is CSVEMPGSYEQYF. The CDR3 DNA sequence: TGCAGCGTTGAAATGCCAGGGAGCTACGAGCAGTACTTC.

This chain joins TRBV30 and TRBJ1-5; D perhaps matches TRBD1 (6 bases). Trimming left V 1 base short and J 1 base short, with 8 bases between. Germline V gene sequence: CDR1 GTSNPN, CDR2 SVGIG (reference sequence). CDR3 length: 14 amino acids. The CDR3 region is CAWSGGASNQPQHF. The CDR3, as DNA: TGTGCCTGGAGTGGGGGGGCGAGCAATCAGCCCCAGCATTTT.

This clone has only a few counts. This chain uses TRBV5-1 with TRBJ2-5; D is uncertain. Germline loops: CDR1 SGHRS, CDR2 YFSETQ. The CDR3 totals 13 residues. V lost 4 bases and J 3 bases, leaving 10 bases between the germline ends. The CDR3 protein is CASSQDWEETQYF. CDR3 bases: TGCGCCAGCAGCCAAGACTGGGAAGAGACCCAGTACTTC.